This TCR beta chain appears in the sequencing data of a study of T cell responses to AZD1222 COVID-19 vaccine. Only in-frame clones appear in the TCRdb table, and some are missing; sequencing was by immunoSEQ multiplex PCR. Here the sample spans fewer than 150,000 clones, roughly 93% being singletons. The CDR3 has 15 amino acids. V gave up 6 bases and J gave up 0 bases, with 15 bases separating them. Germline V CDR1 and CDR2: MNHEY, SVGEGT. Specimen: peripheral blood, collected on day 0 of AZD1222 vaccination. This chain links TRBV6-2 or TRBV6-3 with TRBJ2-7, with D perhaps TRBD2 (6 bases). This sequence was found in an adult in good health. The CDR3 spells CASSPDPGSSYEQYF. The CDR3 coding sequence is TGTGCCAGCAGCCCAGACCCCGGGAGCTCCTACGAGCAGTACTTC.